The present entry profiles one T cell receptor (beta chain) with its context. The antigen is undetermined. The data derive from a study of CD8+CD57+ T cells in acquired aplastic anemia. Study summary: Yields of DNA that came from sorted CD4+ and CD8+ cells averaged roughly 3.2 ug. Study-level findings and limits: Fewer than 35 shared CD8+ CDR3s appeared highly expressed within patients' immunodominant clones.

The patients chosen for sequencing had shown expansion of CD8+CD57+ cells (detected by flow cytometry). Patient blood was sampled before any therapy had been received. The TCR beta profiling, which covered VDJ combination and CDR3 sequence, was carried out using genomic DNA as the template. TCRdb itself ran the reads through MiXCR, one entry per CDR3 protein. The table includes 450,000 to 550,000 distinct CDR3 sequences, around a third detected once. Germline V gene data show CDR1 as DFQATT and CDR2 as SNEGSKA (reference sequence). Trimming at V came to 6 bases and at J to 14 bases, leaving 13 bases not matched to a gene. The CDR3 extends over 14 amino acids.

This TCR came from a human donor with aplastic anemia. Sequencing was performed on sorted CD4+, CD8+, or CD8+CD57+ T cells (not recorded which) from PBMCs. This sequence joins TRBV20-1 and TRBJ2-3; 14 positions agree with TRBD2. DNA for the CDR3: TGCAGTGCCCCCAAGTTATTGACTAGCGGGGGGGGGTATTTT. It codes for CSAPKLLTSGGGYF.